The 25 T cell receptor beta chains in this list originate from one sample, sequenced in a study of siplizumab effects on memory and regulatory T cells. Using immunoSEQ multiplex PCR, the repertoire was profiled, and TCRdb retains in-frame clones only, with some absent. The data show 87,000 or so clones, more than 80% seen once. Sequencing used CD4+ T cells sorted from blood. The receptor set was obtained from a human donor in good health.

The table lists this clone with a few counts. The genes are TRBV29-1 and TRBJ2-5; tentatively, D is TRBD1 (5 bases). This CDR3 is 13 amino acids long. The germline V gene encodes CDR1 SQVTM and CDR2 ANQGSEA. The CDR3 spells CSGAQGVAETQYF. DNA for the CDR3: TGCAGTGGAGCCCAGGGTGTAGCAGAGACCCAGTACTTC. The full variable domain, in which reference TRBV29-1 and TRBJ2-5 provide the parts outside the CDR3, is SAVISQKPSRDICQRGTSLTIQCQVDSQVTMMFWYRQQPGQSLTLIATANQGSEATYESGFVIDKFPISRPNLTFSTLTVSNMSPEDSSIYLCSGAQGVAETQYFGPGTRLLVL.

This chain joins TRBV4-1 and TRBJ2-7; D is ambiguous. The V end was cut by 3 bases, the J end by 6 bases, with 9 bases between. Germline CDR1 and CDR2: MGHRA and YSYEKL. The CDR3 is made up of 12 amino acids. The CDR3 DNA is TGCGCCAGCAGCCACACATCAGGCGAGCAGTACTTC. Its protein is CASSHTSGEQYF.

The V call is TRBV27, the J call TRBJ2-7, with 8 bases aligning to TRBD1. The CDR3 is 14 residues long. The V and J ends lost 2 bases and 2 bases, in that order; junction bases with no gene match: 2. CDR1 and CDR2 (germline): MNHEY, SMNVEV (reference sequence). CDR3 coding DNA: TGTGCCAGCAGTTTAAGCAGGGGGCCCTACGAGCAGTACTTC. The encoded protein is CASSLSRGPYEQYF.

The CDR3 region is CATSRELTNLEDPQHF. Written as DNA, the CDR3 is TGTGCCACCAGCAGAGAGTTGACGAACCTCGAGGACCCCCAGCATTTT. This sequence joins TRBV15 and TRBJ1-5; D call uncertain. Germline loops: CDR1 LNHNV, CDR2 YYDKDF (reference sequence). Trimming left V 0 bases short and J 10 bases short, with 19 bases between. The CDR3 has 16 amino acids. The full variable domain, in which reference TRBV15 and TRBJ1-5 provide the parts outside the CDR3, is DAMVIQNPRYQVTQFGKPVTLSCSQTLNHNVMYWYQQKSSQAPKLLFHYYDKDFNNEADTPDNFQSRRPNTSFCFLDIRSPGLGDTAMYLCATSRELTNLEDPQHFGDGTRLSIL.

CDR3 region: CASGPTIRHSEGDGYTF. DNA for the CDR3: TGTGCTAGTGGTCCTACTATACGACACTCCGAGGGCGATGGCTACACCTTC. V gene TRBV12-5 combines with J gene TRBJ1-2, with D hard to call. V gave up 5 bases and J gave up 6 bases, with 25 bases separating them. Germline V gene sequence: CDR1 LGHNT, CDR2 FRNRAP. This CDR3 contains 17 residues.

In this sample, this clone turned up a few times. The chain joins TRBV28 to TRBJ1-2; 8 bases line up with TRBD1. With V trimmed by 6 bases and J by 8 bases, 14 bases remained unmatched. Germline loops: CDR1 MDHEN, CDR2 SYDVKM. This CDR3 spans 15 amino acids. The CDR3 is CASSPERTGGRGYTF. CDR3 DNA: TGTGCCAGCAGCCCCGAGAGAACAGGGGGGCGAGGCTACACCTTC.

The CDR3, as DNA: TGTGCTAGTGGTTTGGCGGCTCTCCCGTACTTC. Protein sequence: CASGLAALPYF. V usage is TRBV12-5 and J usage is TRBJ2-5; D is unresolved. The CDR3 has 11 amino acids. V was shortened by 1 base and J by 13 bases, with 10 bases between the two germline ends. Germline V gene lookup returns CDR1 LGHNT and CDR2 FRNRAP. The full variable domain, rest sourced from reference TRBV12-5 and TRBJ2-5, is DARVTQTPRHKVTEMGQEVTMRCQPILGHNTVFWYRQTMMQGLELLAYFRNRAPLDDSGMPKDRFSAEMPDATLATLKIQPSEPRDSAVYFCASGLAALPYFGPGTRLLVL.

The chain carries TRBV2 and TRBJ1-1; TRBD1 agrees at 7 bases. Germline-derived CDR1 and CDR2 are SNHLY and FYNNEI. This CDR3 contains 13 residues. The V gene end was trimmed by 5 bases and the J gene end by 4 bases; junction bases not matched to a gene: 4. Here the CDR3 reads CASSSQGLTEAFF. The CDR3 nucleotides read TGTGCCAGCAGTTCACAGGGGCTCACTGAAGCTTTCTTT.

This clone came up once. The chain links TRBV10-3 to TRBJ1-5; perhaps TRBD1 as D (5 bases). Deletions cut 10 bases from V and 0 bases from J, with 13 bases between. Germline values: CDR1 ENHRY, CDR2 SYGVKD. The CDR3 covers 14 residues. Here the CDR3 reads CATGTVNSNQPQHF. The DNA for the CDR3 is TGTGCCACCGGGACGGTGAATAGCAATCAGCCCCAGCATTTT.

CDR3 residues: CASSPRGGRLYEQYF. CDR3 bases: TGTGCCAGCTCACCCAGGGGGGGCCGCCTCTACGAGCAGTACTTC. The rearrangement joins TRBV18 to TRBJ2-7, with D perhaps TRBD1 or TRBD2 (7 bases each). The V gene's germline CDR1 is KGHSH and CDR2 LQKENI. The CDR3 runs 15 residues. V was trimmed by 3 bases and J by 3 bases, leaving 15 bases between them.

V gene TRBV5-1 combines with J gene TRBJ1-1, with 10 bases that match TRBD1. The CDR3 sequence is 16 residues long. The junction had 11 bases not matched to a gene; V was cut back by 4 bases and J by 5 bases. Germline lookup yields CDR1 SGHRS and CDR2 YFSETQ. This CDR3 is CASSPRLTGGRTEAFF. CDR3 in DNA: TGCGCCAGCAGCCCGCGACTGACAGGGGGCCGGACTGAAGCTTTCTTT.

This clone was detected only a few times. V gene TRBV7-9 combines with J gene TRBJ2-7; TRBD1 is a possible D gene (5 bases). CDR3 length equals 15 residues. The germline V gene has CDR1 SEHNR and CDR2 FQNEAQ (reference sequence). Trimming cost V 0 bases and J 1 base, with 10 bases left between them. CDR3 sequence reads: CASSLAAGSSYEQYF. In nucleotides, the CDR3 is TGTGCCAGCAGCTTAGCGGCAGGGTCATCCTACGAGCAGTACTTC. Supplemented by reference TRBV7-9 and TRBJ2-7, the full variable domain reads DTGVSQNPRHKITKRGQNVTFRCDPISEHNRLYWYRQTLGQGPEFLTYFQNEAQLEKSRLLSDRFSAERPKGSFSTLEIQRTEQGDSAMYLCASSLAAGSSYEQYFGPGTRLTVT.

V is TRBV7-3 and J is TRBJ2-3, with unresolved D. This CDR3 has 14 residues. The V end was cut by 4 bases, the J end by 8 bases, with 16 bases between. CDR1 is SGHTA and CDR2 is FQGTGA in the germline V gene. CDR3 sequence (DNA): TGTGCCAGCAGCTCTACACTACCCCCGGCTACGCAGTATTTT. This translates into CASSSTLPPATQYF.

V and J are TRBV7-8 and TRBJ2-3, with 9 bases matching TRBD2. The CDR3 has 16 residues. From germline, CDR1 is SGHVS and CDR2 FQNEAQ. The V segment lost 3 bases and the J segment 3 bases; nucleotides outside the gene matches: 7. In nucleotides, the CDR3 is TGTGCCAGCAGCTTTGAGGGTAGCGGGAGAACAGATACGCAGTATTTT. It yields the protein CASSFEGSGRTDTQYF.

This chain joins TRBV6-1 and TRBJ2-1; TRBD1 agrees at 8 bases. Germline V gives CDR1 MNHNS, CDR2 SASEGT. The CDR3 totals 14 residues. Trimming at V came to 7 bases and at J to 0 bases, leaving 2 bases not matched to a gene. The CDR3 reads CASTDRASYNEQFF. As DNA, the CDR3 is TGTGCCAGCACGGACAGGGCCTCCTACAATGAGCAGTTCTTC.

The chain carries TRBV5-1 and TRBJ1-2, with no clear D. Germline-derived CDR1 and CDR2 are SGHRS and YFSETQ. The CDR3 has 16 residues. V gave up 0 bases and J gave up 2 bases, with 14 bases separating them. CDR3 sequence (DNA): TGCGCCAGCAGCTTGGTGGGTGATGCCTCCAACTATGGCTACACCTTC. Translated, it gives CASSLVGDASNYGYTF.

V gene TRBV29-1 combines with J gene TRBJ2-7; D gene unclear. Trimming removed 4 bases at V and 5 bases at J, with 9 bases between. CDR1 and CDR2 (germline): SQVTM, ANQGSEA. The CDR3 spans 11 residues. The CDR3 sequence: CSVAPSDEQYF. The CDR3 coding sequence is TGCAGCGTTGCGCCGAGCGACGAGCAGTACTTC.

This chain links TRBV12-5 with TRBJ1-4; D unclear. The CDR3 spans 15 residues. Germline-derived CDR1 and CDR2 are LGHNT and FRNRAP. Trimming shortened V by 3 bases and J by 0 bases, and 8 bases separated the two germline ends. DNA for the CDR3: TGTGCTAGTGGTTTAGGGTCTACAACTAATGAAAAACTGTTTTTT. This translates into CASGLGSTTNEKLFF.

This chain links TRBV5-1 with TRBJ2-3; D is perhaps TRBD1 (6 bases). V was shortened by 4 bases and J by 3 bases, with 15 bases between the two germline ends. Germline loops: CDR1 SGHRS, CDR2 YFSETQ. There are 15 residues in the CDR3. CDR3 sequence: CASSVRGDGTDTQYF. CDR3 in DNA: TGCGCCAGCAGCGTCAGGGGTGATGGAACAGATACGCAGTATTTT. The full variable domain, its missing parts supplied by reference TRBV5-1 and TRBJ2-3, is KAGVTQTPRYLIKTRGQQVTLSCSPISGHRSVSWYQQTPGQGLQFLFEYFSETQRNKGNFPGRFSGRQFSNSRSEMNVSTLELGDSALYLCASSVRGDGTDTQYFGPGTRLTVL.

The rearrangement uses TRBV11-3 and TRBJ2-1; 13 nucleotides match TRBD2. Germline CDR1 is SGHNT and CDR2 is YENEEA. With 4 bases clipped from V and 3 bases from J, the junction kept 9 bases outside the gene matches. The CDR3 extends over 18 amino acids. CDR3 protein: CASSSRTSGSMVYNEQFF. CDR3 nucleotide sequence: TGTGCCAGCAGCTCCAGGACTAGCGGGAGCATGGTCTACAATGAGCAGTTCTTC.

V is TRBV28 and J is TRBJ2-7; possible D gene TRBD1, 6 bases. From germline, CDR1 is MDHEN and CDR2 SYDVKM. The V end lost 3 bases, the J end lost 3 bases, and 21 bases lay between the germline ends. This CDR3 spans 17 amino acids. The CDR3 loop reads CASSFFQLGGKDYEQYF. The DNA for the CDR3 is TGTGCCAGCAGTTTTTTTCAATTAGGGGGAAAGGACTACGAGCAGTACTTC. The variable domain in full, completed from reference TRBV28 and TRBJ2-7, reads DVKVTQSSRYLVKRTGEKVFLECVQDMDHENMFWYRQDPGLGLRLIYFSYDVKMKEKGDIPEGYSVSREKKERFSLILESASTNQTSMYLCASSFFQLGGKDYEQYFGPGTRLTVT.

This chain joins TRBV5-8 and TRBJ2-2; D remains unclear. Looked up from germline, CDR1 is SGHTS and CDR2 is YDEGEE. The CDR3 length is 15 residues. V lost 5 bases, J lost 4 bases, and 15 bases lay in between. In DNA form, the CDR3 reads TGTGCCAGCAGAGTACCCGGAGTCGTCACCGGGGAGCTGTTTTTT. Its protein is CASRVPGVVTGELFF.

This clone was observed a few times. The chain couples TRBV21-1 to TRBJ1-1. TRBV21-1 is given as a pseudogene. The CDR3 covers 16 residues. CDR3 sequence reads: CASSLKSPQRDTEAFF. CDR3 nucleotide sequence: TGTGCCAGCAGCCTGAAGTCCCCTCAGAGGGACACTGAAGCTTTCTTT.

CDR3 protein: CATSHTRYNEQFF. The CDR3 coding sequence is TGTGCCACCTCCCACACTAGATACAATGAGCAGTTCTTC. The chain combines TRBV5-4 with TRBJ2-1, with a weak D call TRBD2 (5 bases). Per the germline V gene, CDR1 is SGHNT and CDR2 is YYREEE (reference sequence). The CDR3 has 13 residues. Trimming left V 9 bases short and J 4 bases short, with 14 bases between.

A word on this clone: The sample has other DNA sequences that encode this CDR3 too. CDR3 bases: TGTGCCAGCAGCTTAGGCAGGGGTGGAAACACCATATATTTT. Protein sequence: CASSLGRGGNTIYF. The chain combines TRBV7-2 with TRBJ1-3, with D perhaps matching TRBD1 (6 bases). V was clipped by 1 base and J by 3 bases, with 7 bases between them. Looked up from germline, CDR1 is SGHTA and CDR2 is FQGNSA. This CDR3 contains 14 residues.